This T cell receptor (beta chain) was recorded in a study of type 1 and type 2 diabetes patients. The overall study: Donors were type 1 diabetes, type 2 diabetes, or nondiabetic controls. From PBMCs, CD4+ and CD8+ T cells were isolated by magnetic microbeads.

As to this clonotype: As yet, its antigen is unknown.

Regarding the study as a whole: Type 2 diabetes and control samples shared highly correlated V and J usage, averaging around 0.97.

Each diabetic donor fulfilled classification criteria for either type 1 or type 2. CDR3 size: 14 residues. The V and J ends lost 1 base and 4 bases respectively, with 8 bases between them. Germline V CDR1 and CDR2: MGHRA, YSYEKL. PCR was run on genomic DNA. Multiplex PCR with 30 forward and 13 reverse primers amplified the TCR beta CDR3. One entry per CDR3 protein, called by TCRdb with MiXCR from the multiplex PCR reads. The sample comprises 250,000 to 300,000 distinct CDR3 sequences, 40% to 50% of which are singletons, and approximately 14% rests with the top ten. The chain is built from TRBV4-1 and TRBJ1-5, with D hard to call. The source material was peripheral blood mononuclear cells (PBMCs). This TCR was recovered from a man aged 18 to 29 with type 2 diabetes. CDR3 nucleotides: TGCGCCAGCAGCCAAGGGTGGGCTAATCAGCCCCAGCATTTT. As protein: CASSQGWANQPQHF.